This is a list of T cell receptor beta chains from one sample in a study of blood T cell repertoires in COVID-19. The protocol was immunoSEQ multiplex PCR, while the TCRdb copy is restricted to in-frame clones and leaves out a portion. The sample records about 200,000 clones, approximately 80% being singletons. Sequencing input: peripheral blood. These receptors were obtained from a human donor in a cohort sampled during active COVID-19. CDR3s include the opening cysteine and the closing phenylalanine or tryptophan. A D gene is named only where the DNA matches it firmly. Not every row has a clone size; where given, it reads once, few, many or a size class.

abundance	d_gene	v_gene	j_gene	CDR3nt	CDR3aa
-	-	TRBV3-1/TRBV3-2	TRBJ2-1	TGTGCCAGCAGCAATACAGGCGTCTCCTACAATGAGCAGTTCTTC	CASSNTGVSYNEQFF
few	-	TRBV27	TRBJ1-1	TGTGCCAGCAGTTATAGCGGGCGGGGGAACACTGAAGCTTTCTTT	CASSYSGRGNTEAFF
-	TRBD1	TRBV7-9	TRBJ1-1	TGTGCCAGCAGCTCAGGACAGGGGGATGAAGCTTTCTTT	CASSSGQGDEAFF
-	-	TRBV10-1	TRBJ2-2	TGCGCCAGCAGTGAGACCAGGTTTTTCAACACCGGGGAGCTGTTTTTT	CASSETRFFNTGELFF
-	TRBD1	TRBV19	TRBJ2-4	TGTGCCAGTAGTATAGATGGATTCTCCGGGACAGGGCGAGCCAAAAACATTCAGTACTTC	CASSIDGFSGTGRAKNIQYF
-	TRBD2	TRBV5-1	TRBJ2-1	TGCGCCAGCAGCCCTCTACTAGCGGGGCAGAACAATGAGCAGTTCTTC	CASSPLLAGQNNEQFF
-	TRBD1	TRBV15	TRBJ2-5	TGTGCCACCGGCTCTTATCTCGGGACAGGAGAAGAGACCCAGTACTTC	CATGSYLGTGEETQYF
-	TRBD2	TRBV24-1	TRBJ2-5	TGTGCCACCAGTGACACTAGCGGTGCGGAGACCCAGTACTTC	CATSDTSGAETQYF
-	-	TRBV7-9	TRBJ1-4	TGTGCCAGCAGCCCTACTGGGGGGAAACTTGCAACTAATGAAAAACTGTTTTTT	CASSPTGGKLATNEKLFF
-	TRBD1	TRBV27	TRBJ2-3	TGTGCCAGCAGTTTTATGGGACAGCTCACAGATACGCAGTATTTT	CASSFMGQLTDTQYF
-	TRBD1	TRBV27	TRBJ1-1	TGTGCCAGCAGTTTATCGACAGGGGGGGGTACTGAAGCTTTCTTT	CASSLSTGGGTEAFF
-	-	TRBV24-1	TRBJ1-1	TGTGCCACCAGAGACAGTTCAAACACTGAAGCTTTCTTT	CATRDSSNTEAFF
-	-	TRBV6-2/TRBV6-3	TRBJ1-5	TGTGCCAGCAGTCCACTTAATCAGCCCCAGCATTTT	CASSPLNQPQHF
-	TRBD1	TRBV28	TRBJ1-2	TGTGCCAGCAGTGGGACAGTCGGCTACACCTTC	CASSGTVGYTF
few	-	TRBV18	TRBJ1-5	TGTGCCAGCTCACCAAACAGGGATCAGCCCCAGCATTTT	CASSPNRDQPQHF
once	-	TRBV6-5	TRBJ2-7	TGTGCCAGCAGTGACTCTACCTACGAGCAGTACTTC	CASSDSTYEQYF
-	-	TRBV7-9	TRBJ2-3	TGTGCCAGCAGTCGCCGGATGGAGGGCACAGATACGCAGTATTTT	CASSRRMEGTDTQYF
-	-	TRBV14	TRBJ2-1	TGTGCCAGCAGCCAAGAACTAGGTGAGCAGTTCTTC	CASSQELGEQFF
-	TRBD1	TRBV12-3/TRBV12-4	TRBJ1-5	TGTGCCAGCAGTGCGGACAGGGCGCCCCAGCATTTT	CASSADRAPQHF
few	TRBD2	TRBV20-1	TRBJ2-5	TGCAGTGCTAGTACGGGACTAACTACGCCAGACTTC	CSASTGLTTPDF
-	-	TRBV15	TRBJ2-2	TGTGCCACCAGCAGAGATCAGGGAACCGGGGAGCTGTTTTTT	CATSRDQGTGELFF
-	-	TRBV27	TRBJ1-1	TGTGCCAGCAGGCCGAACAGGGAGACTGAAGCTTTCTTT	CASRPNRETEAFF